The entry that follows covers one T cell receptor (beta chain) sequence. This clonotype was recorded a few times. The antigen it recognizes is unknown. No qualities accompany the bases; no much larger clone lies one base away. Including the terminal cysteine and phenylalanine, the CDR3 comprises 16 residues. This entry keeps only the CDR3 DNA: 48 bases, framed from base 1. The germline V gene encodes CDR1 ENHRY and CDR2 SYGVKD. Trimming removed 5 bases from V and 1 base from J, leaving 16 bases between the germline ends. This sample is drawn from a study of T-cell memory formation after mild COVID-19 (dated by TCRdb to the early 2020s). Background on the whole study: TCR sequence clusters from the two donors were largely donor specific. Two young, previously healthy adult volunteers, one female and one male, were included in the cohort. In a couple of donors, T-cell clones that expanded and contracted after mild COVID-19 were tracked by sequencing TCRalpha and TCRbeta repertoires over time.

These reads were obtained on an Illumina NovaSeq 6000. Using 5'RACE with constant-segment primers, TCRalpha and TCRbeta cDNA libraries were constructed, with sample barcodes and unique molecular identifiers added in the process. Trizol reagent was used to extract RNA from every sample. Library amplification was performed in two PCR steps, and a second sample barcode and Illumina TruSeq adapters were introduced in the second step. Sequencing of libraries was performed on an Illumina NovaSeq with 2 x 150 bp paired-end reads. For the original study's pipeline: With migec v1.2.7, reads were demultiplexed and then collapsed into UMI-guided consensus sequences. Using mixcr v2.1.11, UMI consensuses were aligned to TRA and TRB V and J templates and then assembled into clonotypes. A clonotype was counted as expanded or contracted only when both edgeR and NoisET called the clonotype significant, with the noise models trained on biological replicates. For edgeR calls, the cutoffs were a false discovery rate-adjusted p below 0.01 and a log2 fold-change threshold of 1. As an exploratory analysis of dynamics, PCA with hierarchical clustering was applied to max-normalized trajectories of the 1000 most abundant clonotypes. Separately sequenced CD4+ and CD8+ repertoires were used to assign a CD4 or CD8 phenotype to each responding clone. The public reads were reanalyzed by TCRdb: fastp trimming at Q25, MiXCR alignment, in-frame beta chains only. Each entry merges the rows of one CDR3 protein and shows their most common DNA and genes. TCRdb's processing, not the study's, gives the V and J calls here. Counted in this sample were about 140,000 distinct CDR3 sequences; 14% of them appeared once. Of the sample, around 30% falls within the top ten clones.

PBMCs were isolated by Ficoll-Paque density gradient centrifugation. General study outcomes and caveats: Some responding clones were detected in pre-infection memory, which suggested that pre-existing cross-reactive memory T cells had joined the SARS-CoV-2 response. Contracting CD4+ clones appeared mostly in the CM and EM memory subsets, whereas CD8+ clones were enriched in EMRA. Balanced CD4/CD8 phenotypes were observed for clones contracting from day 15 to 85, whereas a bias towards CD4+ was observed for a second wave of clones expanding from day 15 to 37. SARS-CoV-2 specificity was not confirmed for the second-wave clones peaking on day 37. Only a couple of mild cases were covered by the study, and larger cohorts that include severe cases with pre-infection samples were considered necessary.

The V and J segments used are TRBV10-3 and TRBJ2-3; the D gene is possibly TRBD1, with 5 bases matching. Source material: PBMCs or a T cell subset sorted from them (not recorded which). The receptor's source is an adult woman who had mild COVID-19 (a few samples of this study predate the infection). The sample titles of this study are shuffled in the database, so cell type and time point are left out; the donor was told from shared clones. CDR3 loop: CAISKSGFDGTDTQYF. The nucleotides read TGTGCCATCAGTAAATCAGGGTTTGATGGCACAGATACGCAGTATTTT.